The source of this TCR beta chain is a study of blood T cells in healthy people across ages. A sample-barcoded 5' primer and a J-beta primer mix were used in a second PCR of roughly 7 to 12 cycles. TCRdb independently ran MiXCR on the 5' RACE reads; one entry per CDR3 protein. The repertoire holds around 1,500,000 distinct CDR3 sequences, with 28% as singletons. The CDR3 runs to 13 residues. Trimming pared 6 bases from V and 5 bases from J, leaving 12 bases between. Input material: blood. This TCR was sampled from a woman in her twenties or thirties in good health. The rearrangement links TRBV12-3 or TRBV12-4 to TRBJ2-3; D remains unclear. The CDR3 loop reads CASRREAGDTQYF. CDR3 coding DNA: TGTGCCAGCAGACGCGAAGCAGGAGATACGCAGTATTTT.